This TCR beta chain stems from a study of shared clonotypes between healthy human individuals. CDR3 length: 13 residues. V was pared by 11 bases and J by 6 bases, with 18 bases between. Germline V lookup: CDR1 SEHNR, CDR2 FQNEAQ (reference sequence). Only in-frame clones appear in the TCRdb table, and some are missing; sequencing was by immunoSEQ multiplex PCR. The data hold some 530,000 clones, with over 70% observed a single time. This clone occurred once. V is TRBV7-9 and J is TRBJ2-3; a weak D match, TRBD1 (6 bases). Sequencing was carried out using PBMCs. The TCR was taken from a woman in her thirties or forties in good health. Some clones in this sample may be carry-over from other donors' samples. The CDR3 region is CAGGPRGTDTQYF. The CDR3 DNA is TGTGCCGGTGGGCCCAGGGGTACGGATACGCAGTATTTT. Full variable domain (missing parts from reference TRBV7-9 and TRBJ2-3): DTGVSQNPRHKITKRGQNVTFRCDPISEHNRLYWYRQTLGQGPEFLTYFQNEAQLEKSRLLSDRFSAERPKGSFSTLEIQRTEQGDSAMYLCAGGPRGTDTQYFGPGTRLTVL.